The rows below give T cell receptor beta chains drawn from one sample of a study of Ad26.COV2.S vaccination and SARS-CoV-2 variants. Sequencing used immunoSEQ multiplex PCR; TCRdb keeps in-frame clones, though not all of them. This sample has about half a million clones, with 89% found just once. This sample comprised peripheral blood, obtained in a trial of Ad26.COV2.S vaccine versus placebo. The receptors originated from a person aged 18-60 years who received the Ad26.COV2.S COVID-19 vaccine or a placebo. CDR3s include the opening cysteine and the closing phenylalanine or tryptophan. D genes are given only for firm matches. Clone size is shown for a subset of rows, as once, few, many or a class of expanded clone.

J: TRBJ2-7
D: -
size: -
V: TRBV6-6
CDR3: CASSPYRATYEQYF
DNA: TGTGCCAGCAGTCCCTACAGGGCAACCTACGAGCAGTACTTC

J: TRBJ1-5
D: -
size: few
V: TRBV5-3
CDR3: CARSLVPVNQPQHF
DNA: TGTGCCAGAAGCTTGGTTCCGGTCAATCAGCCCCAGCATTTT

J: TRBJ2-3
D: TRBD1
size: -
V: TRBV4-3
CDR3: CASSQTGGMTDTQYF
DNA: TGCGCCAGCAGCCAGACAGGGGGAATGACAGATACGCAGTATTTT

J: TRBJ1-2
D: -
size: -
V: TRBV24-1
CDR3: CATSDLEARGYTF
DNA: TGTGCCACCAGTGACTTAGAGGCCCGAGGCTACACCTTC

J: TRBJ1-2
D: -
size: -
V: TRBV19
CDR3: CASSIGYGYTF
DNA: TGTGCCAGTAGTATTGGCTATGGCTACACCTTC

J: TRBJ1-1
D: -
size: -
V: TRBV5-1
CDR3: CASSLAGEAFF
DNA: TGCGCCAGCAGCTTGGCCGGTGAAGCTTTCTTT

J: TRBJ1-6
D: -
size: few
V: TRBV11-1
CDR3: CASSSQGADNSPLHF
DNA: TGTGCCAGCAGCTCCCAGGGAGCAGATAATTCACCCCTCCACTTT

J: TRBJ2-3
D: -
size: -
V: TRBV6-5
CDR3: CASSYNFTDTQYF
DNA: TGTGCCAGCAGTTACAACTTCACAGATACGCAGTATTTT

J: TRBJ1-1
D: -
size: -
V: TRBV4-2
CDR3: CASSLRTVDTEAFF
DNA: TGTGCCAGCAGCCTTAGGACAGTCGACACTGAAGCTTTCTTT

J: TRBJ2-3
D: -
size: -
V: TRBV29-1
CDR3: CSVEDWTVDTQYF
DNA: TGCAGCGTTGAAGATTGGACGGTTGATACGCAGTATTTT

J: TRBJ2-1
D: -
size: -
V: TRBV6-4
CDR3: CASSDSNRNEQFF
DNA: TGTGCCAGCAGTGACTCGAACCGGAATGAGCAGTTCTTC

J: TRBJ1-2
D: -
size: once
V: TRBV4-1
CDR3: CASSYGGLNYGYTF
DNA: TGCGCCAGCTCGTACGGGGGGTTGAACTATGGCTACACCTTC

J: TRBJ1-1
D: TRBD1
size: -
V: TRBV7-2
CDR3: CASSSQGALDTEAFF
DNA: TGTGCCAGCAGCTCCCAGGGGGCGTTGGACACTGAAGCTTTCTTT

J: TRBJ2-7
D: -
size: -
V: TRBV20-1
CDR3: CSVRTAYEQYF
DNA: TGCAGTGTGAGGACAGCCTACGAGCAGTACTTC